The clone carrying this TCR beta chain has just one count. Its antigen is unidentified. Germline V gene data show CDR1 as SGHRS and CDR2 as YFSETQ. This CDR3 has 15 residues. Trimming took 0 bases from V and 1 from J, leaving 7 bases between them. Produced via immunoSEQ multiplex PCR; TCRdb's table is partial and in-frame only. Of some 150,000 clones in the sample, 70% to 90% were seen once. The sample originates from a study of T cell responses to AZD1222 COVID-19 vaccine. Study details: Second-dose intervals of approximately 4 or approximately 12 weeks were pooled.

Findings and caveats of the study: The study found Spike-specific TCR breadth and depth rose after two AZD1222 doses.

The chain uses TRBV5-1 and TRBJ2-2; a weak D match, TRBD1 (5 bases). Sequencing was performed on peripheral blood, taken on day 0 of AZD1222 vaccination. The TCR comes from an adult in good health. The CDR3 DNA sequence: TGCGCCAGCAGCTTGGTCGGACAGAACACCGGGGAGCTGTTTTTT. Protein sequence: CASSLVGQNTGELFF.